This TCR beta chain is drawn from a study of graft-versus-host responses after intestinal transplantation. About the research overall: Multivisceral, liver-intestinal, or isolated intestinal grafts went to recipients. Points from the study as a whole: Ileal or blood samples showed some GvH clones first, and such clones were also found in recipient marrow.

As regards this clone: Its antigen remains unknown.

The assay was immunoSEQ multiplex PCR, and TCRdb's table has in-frame clones only and misses some. This table has 150,000 or so clones, 85% to 95% appearing once. In germline, CDR1 is LNHDA, CDR2 SQIVND (reference sequence). The V end was cut by 6 bases, the J end by 4 bases, with 6 bases between. The CDR3 runs to 11 residues. This rearrangement joins TRBV19 to TRBJ1-2; D is ambiguous. This TCR was recovered from a human donor who received an intestinal transplant. The sample was unstimulated CD4+ T cells sorted from spleen or lymph node cells, taken before intestinal transplant. As DNA, the CDR3 is TGTGCCAGTAGAACCGTCTATGGCTACACCTTC. Translation gives CASRTVYGYTF.